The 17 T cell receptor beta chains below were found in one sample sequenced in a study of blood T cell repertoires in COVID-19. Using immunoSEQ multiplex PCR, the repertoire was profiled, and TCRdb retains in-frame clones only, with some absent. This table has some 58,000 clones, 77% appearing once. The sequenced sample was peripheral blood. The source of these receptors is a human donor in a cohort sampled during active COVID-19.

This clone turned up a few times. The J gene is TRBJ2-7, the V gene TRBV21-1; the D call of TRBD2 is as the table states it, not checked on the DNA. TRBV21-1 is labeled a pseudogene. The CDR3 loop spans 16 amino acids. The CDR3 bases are TGTGCCAGCAGCAGAGAATACCGGGACTCTTCCTACGAGCAGTACTTC. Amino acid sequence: CASSREYRDSSYEQYF.

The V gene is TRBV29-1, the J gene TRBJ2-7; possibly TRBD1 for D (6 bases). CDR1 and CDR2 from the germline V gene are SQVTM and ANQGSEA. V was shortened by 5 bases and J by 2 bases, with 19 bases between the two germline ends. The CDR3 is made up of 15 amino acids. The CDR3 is CSVTSGQSATYEQYF. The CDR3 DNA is TGCAGCGTTACTTCTGGACAGTCCGCTACCTACGAGCAGTACTTC.

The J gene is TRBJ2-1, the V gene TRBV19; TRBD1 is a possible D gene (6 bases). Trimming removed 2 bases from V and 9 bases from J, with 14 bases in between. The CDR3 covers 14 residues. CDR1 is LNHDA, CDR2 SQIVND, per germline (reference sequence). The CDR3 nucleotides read TGTGCCAGTAGTATACAGAGGGGACAAACTGAGCAGTTCTTC. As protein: CASSIQRGQTEQFF.

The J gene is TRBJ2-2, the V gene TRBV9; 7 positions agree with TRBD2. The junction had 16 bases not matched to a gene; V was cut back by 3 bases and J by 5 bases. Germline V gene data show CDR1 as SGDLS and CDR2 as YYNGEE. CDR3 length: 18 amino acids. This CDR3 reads CASSAGESSGVRTGELFF. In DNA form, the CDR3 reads TGTGCCAGCAGCGCGGGGGAATCGAGCGGGGTGAGGACCGGGGAGCTGTTTTTT.

The CDR3 here is CASSLWGGEQYF. Written as DNA, the CDR3 is TGTGCCAGCAGTTTATGGGGCGGGGAGCAGTACTTC. The chain joins TRBV28 to TRBJ2-7; D possibly corresponds to TRBD2 (5 bases). Trimming took off 0 bases at V and 7 bases at J, with 7 bases between the two ends. There are 12 residues in the CDR3. The V gene's germline CDR1 is MDHEN and CDR2 SYDVKM.

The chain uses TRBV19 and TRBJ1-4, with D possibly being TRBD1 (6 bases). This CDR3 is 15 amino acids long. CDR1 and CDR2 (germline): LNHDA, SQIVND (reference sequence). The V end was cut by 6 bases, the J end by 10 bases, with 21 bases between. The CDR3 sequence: CASRRAGAFSRKLFF. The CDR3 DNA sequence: TGTGCCAGTAGGCGGGCAGGGGCCTTTAGCAGAAAACTGTTTTTT.

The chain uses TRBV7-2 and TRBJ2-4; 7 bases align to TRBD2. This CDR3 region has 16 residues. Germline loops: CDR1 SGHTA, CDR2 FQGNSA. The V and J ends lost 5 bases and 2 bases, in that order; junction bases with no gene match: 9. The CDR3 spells CASSPFGGSSKNIQYF. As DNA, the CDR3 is TGTGCCAGCAGCCCTTTCGGGGGGTCGTCCAAAAACATTCAGTACTTC.

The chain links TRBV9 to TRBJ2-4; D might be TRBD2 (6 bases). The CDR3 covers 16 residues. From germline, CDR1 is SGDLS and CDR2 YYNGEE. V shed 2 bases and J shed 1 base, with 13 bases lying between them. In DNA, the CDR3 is TGTGCCAGCAGCGTGGACGGAGGGGCTGCCAAAAACATTCAGTACTTC. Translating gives CASSVDGGAAKNIQYF.

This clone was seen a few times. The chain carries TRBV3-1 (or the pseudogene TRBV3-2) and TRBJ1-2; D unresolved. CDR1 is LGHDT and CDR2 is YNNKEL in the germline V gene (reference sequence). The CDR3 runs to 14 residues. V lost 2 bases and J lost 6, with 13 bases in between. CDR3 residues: CASSQHPPVDGYTF. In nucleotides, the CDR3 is TGTGCCAGCAGCCAACATCCACCGGTAGATGGCTACACCTTC.

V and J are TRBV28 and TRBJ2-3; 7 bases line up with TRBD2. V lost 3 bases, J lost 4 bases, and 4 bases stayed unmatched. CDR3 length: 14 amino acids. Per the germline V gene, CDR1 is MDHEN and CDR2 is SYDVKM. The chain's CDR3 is CASSLAGEADTQYF. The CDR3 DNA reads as TGTGCCAGCAGTTTGGCGGGAGAGGCAGATACGCAGTATTTT. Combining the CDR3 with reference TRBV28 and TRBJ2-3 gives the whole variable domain DVKVTQSSRYLVKRTGEKVFLECVQDMDHENMFWYRQDPGLGLRLIYFSYDVKMKEKGDIPEGYSVSREKKERFSLILESASTNQTSMYLCASSLAGEADTQYFGPGTRLTVL.

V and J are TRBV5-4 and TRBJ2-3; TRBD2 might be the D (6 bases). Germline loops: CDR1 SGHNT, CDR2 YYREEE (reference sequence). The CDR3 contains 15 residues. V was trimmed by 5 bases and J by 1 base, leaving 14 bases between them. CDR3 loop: CASSFSGGGTDTQYF. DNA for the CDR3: TGTGCCAGCAGTTTCAGCGGAGGGGGCACAGATACGCAGTATTTT.

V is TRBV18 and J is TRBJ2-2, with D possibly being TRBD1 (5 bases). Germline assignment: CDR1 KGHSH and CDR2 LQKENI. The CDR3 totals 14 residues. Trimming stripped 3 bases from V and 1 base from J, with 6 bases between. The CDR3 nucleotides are TGTGCCAGCTCACCGCAGGGGAACACCGGGGAGCTGTTTTTT. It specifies CASSPQGNTGELFF. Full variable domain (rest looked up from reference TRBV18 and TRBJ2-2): NAGVMQNPRHLVRRRGQEARLRCSPMKGHSHVYWYRQLPEEGLKFMVYLQKENIIDESGMPKERFSAEFPKEGPSILRIQQVVRGDSAAYFCASSPQGNTGELFFGEGSRLTVL.

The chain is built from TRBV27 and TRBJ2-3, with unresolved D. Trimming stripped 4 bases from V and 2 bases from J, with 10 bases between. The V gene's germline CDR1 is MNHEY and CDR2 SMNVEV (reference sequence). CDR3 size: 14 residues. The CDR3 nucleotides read TGTGCCAGCAGTTCCTCCCCCTCCACAGATACGCAGTATTTT. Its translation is CASSSSPSTDTQYF.

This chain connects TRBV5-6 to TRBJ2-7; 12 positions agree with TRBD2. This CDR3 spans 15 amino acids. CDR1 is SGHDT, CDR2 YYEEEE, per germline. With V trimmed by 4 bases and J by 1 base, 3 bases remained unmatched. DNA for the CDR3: TGTGCCAGCAGCCTGGGACTAGCGGGTTCCTACGAGCAGTACTTC. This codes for CASSLGLAGSYEQYF.

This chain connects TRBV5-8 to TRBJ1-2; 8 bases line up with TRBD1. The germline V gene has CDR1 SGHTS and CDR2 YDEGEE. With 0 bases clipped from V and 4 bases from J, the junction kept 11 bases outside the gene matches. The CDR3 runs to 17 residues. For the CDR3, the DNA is TGTGCCAGCAGCTTGGCCCCGCTGACAGGGGCCACCTATGGCTACACCTTC. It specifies CASSLAPLTGATYGYTF. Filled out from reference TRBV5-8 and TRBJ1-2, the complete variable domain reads EAGVTQSPTHLIKTRGQQATLRCSPISGHTSVYWYQQALGLGLQFLLWYDEGEERNRGNFPPRFSGRQFPNYSSELNVNALELEDSALYLCASSLAPLTGATYGYTFGSGTRLTVV.

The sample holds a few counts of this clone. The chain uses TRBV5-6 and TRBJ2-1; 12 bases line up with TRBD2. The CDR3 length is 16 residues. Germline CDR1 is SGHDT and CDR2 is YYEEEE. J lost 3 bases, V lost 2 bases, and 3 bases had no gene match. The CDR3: CASSFRLAGDYNEQFF. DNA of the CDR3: TGTGCCAGCAGCTTTCGACTAGCGGGAGACTACAATGAGCAGTTCTTC. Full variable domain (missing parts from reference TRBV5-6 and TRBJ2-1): DAGVTQSPTHLIKTRGQQVTLRCSPKSGHDTVSWYQQALGQGPQFIFQYYEEEERQRGNFPDRFSGHQFPNYSSELNVNALLLGDSALYLCASSFRLAGDYNEQFFGPGTRLTVL.

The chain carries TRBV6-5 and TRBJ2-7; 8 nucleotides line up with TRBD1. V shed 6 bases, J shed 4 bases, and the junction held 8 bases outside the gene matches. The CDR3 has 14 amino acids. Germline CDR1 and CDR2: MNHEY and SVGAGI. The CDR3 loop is CASSKTGVGYEQYF. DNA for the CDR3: TGTGCCAGCAGCAAGACAGGGGTCGGATACGAGCAGTACTTC.